This T cell receptor beta chain was obtained from a study of T cells after yellow fever vaccination. Background on the study: SMART-Seq v4 Ultra Low Input prepared libraries from low-cell fractions. The study, taken as a whole, reports: One caveat is that FACS-sorted repertoires could contain abundant clonotypes contaminating from the bulk population.

This clonotype was observed many times. The antigen is undetermined. MiXCR, run by TCRdb on the 5' RACE reads, gives a single entry per CDR3 protein. The sample has some 350,000 distinct CDR3 sequences, 6.2% seen once. The length of the CDR3 is 12 residues. The germline V gene encodes CDR1 DFQATT and CDR2 SNEGSKA (reference sequence). V was trimmed by 1 base and J by 6 bases, leaving 7 bases between them. The sample here was PBMCs, taken 5 days after the yellow fever booster vaccination. The TCR was taken from a man under 40 who received the YFV17D yellow fever vaccine. This rearrangement joins TRBV20-1 to TRBJ2-1; D remains ambiguous. CDR3 residues: CSARAGPNEQFF. The CDR3 bases are TGCAGTGCTAGAGCCGGACCCAATGAGCAGTTCTTC.